This passage covers 14 T cell receptor beta chains from one sample sequenced in a study of OX40 agonist ivuxolimab in advanced cancers. The library came from the immunoSEQ multiplex PCR assay. TCRdb stores this immuneACCESS table with in-frame sequences only. Part of the clones is absent; in the studies checked, under half of the shortfall reflects unresolved V genes, and no reason is known for the rest. The table for this sample lists roughly 67,000 clones; around nine tenths of them were counted only once. The leading ten clones occupy under 0.5% of the sample. The specimen was CD4+ or CD8+ T cells sorted from blood, collected in a trial of the OX40 agonist ivuxolimab. These TCRs come from an adult with an advanced solid tumor such as melanoma, head and neck, liver or kidney cancer.

The chain is built from TRBV30 and TRBJ1-4; 8 bases agree with TRBD1. The junction had 3 bases not matched to a gene; V was cut back by 0 bases and J by 3 bases. The germline V gene has CDR1 GTSNPN and CDR2 SVGIG (reference sequence). The CDR3 totals 15 residues. The CDR3 loop is CAWSVSRGPNEKLFF. CDR3 nucleotides: TGTGCCTGGAGTGTTAGCAGGGGGCCTAATGAAAAACTGTTTTTT.

The chain carries TRBV6-5 and TRBJ1-5; D possibly corresponds to TRBD1 (6 bases). Germline V gene lookup returns CDR1 MNHEY and CDR2 SVGAGI. The CDR3 loop spans 13 amino acids. Trimming pared 2 bases from V and 6 bases from J, leaving 8 bases between. The CDR3 nucleotides read TGTGCCAGCAGTTACGGGGGCGGTCAGCCCCAGCATTTT. Translated, it gives CASSYGGGQPQHF.

The V call is TRBV7-3, the J call TRBJ2-7; no reliable D call. This CDR3 has 14 amino acids. The germline V gene encodes CDR1 SGHTA and CDR2 FQGTGA. The V gene lost 6 bases and the J gene lost 3 bases, with 15 bases spanning the gap. Written as DNA, the CDR3 is TGTGCCAGCAGTATAGGTCCCTCAAACTACGAGCAGTACTTC. Translating it yields CASSIGPSNYEQYF.

This chain joins TRBV5-8 and TRBJ2-5; D call uncertain. CDR3 length equals 16 residues. CDR1 and CDR2 from the germline V gene are SGHTS and YDEGEE. Trimming left V 3 bases short and J 2 bases short, with 17 bases between. The CDR3 DNA is TGTGCCAGCAGCTCCCCCCGGCAGTTAGGGCAAGAGACCCAGTACTTC. The encoded protein is CASSSPRQLGQETQYF.

This clone was observed once. The chain employs TRBV11-1 and TRBJ1-4; tentative D call: TRBD1 (5 bases). The ends were cut back, 5 bases at V and 8 bases at J, with 9 bases in the middle. The germline V gene encodes CDR1 SGHAT and CDR2 FQDESV (reference sequence). The CDR3 extends over 12 amino acids. The DNA for the CDR3 is TGTGCCAGCAGCCGAGAGGGGGAAAAACTGTTTTTT. Protein sequence: CASSREGEKLFF.

This sequence joins TRBV10-2 and TRBJ2-3; D could derive from TRBD1 or TRBD2 (6 bases each). Germline lookup yields CDR1 WSHSY and CDR2 SAAADI. This CDR3 spans 15 amino acids. V lost 3 bases, J lost 2 bases, and 12 bases lay in between. The CDR3, as DNA: TGCGCCAGCAGTGATTGGGGGGCGCCCACAGATACGCAGTATTTT. Translating it yields CASSDWGAPTDTQYF.

This clone was seen a single time. The CDR3 nucleotides are TGCGCCAGCAGCCTAACAGGGGGCGAAAATTCACCCCTCCACTTT. Translating gives CASSLTGGENSPLHF. The rearrangement joins TRBV5-1 to TRBJ1-6, with 9 bases matching TRBD1. The CDR3 spans 15 residues. J was trimmed by 7 bases and V by 4 bases; bases with no gene match: 6. The germline V gene has CDR1 SGHRS and CDR2 YFSETQ.

The V gene is TRBV5-1, the J gene TRBJ1-1, with D possibly TRBD1 on 6 matching bases. The CDR3 consists of 13 residues. The V end was cut by 3 bases, the J end by 4 bases, with 10 bases between. Germline CDR1 SGHRS, CDR2 YFSETQ. The CDR3 nucleotides are TGCGCCAGCAGCTGGGGGGCCCTCACTGAAGCTTTCTTT. Residues: CASSWGALTEAFF.

The chain joins TRBV7-3 to TRBJ2-1; D might be TRBD2 (6 bases). The CDR3 has 12 residues. Trimming pared 2 bases from V and 9 bases from J, leaving 8 bases between. Germline CDR1 and CDR2: SGHTA and FQGTGA. In nucleotides, the CDR3 is TGTGCCAGCAGCTTACGGGGAGGTGAGCAGTTCTTC. Its translation: CASSLRGGEQFF.

The J gene is TRBJ1-2, the V gene TRBV30; 8 bases match TRBD1. The ends lost 0 bases at V and 6 bases at J; junction bases unmatched: 9. CDR3 size: 15 residues. The germline CDR1 and CDR2 sequences are GTSNPN and SVGIG (reference sequence). DNA of the CDR3: TGTGCCTGGAGTGTACAAGCAGGGGGCGCGAATGGCTACACCTTC. This encodes CAWSVQAGGANGYTF.

This clone was seen only a few times. The rearrangement links TRBV5-1 to TRBJ2-5; 7 nucleotides agree with TRBD2. Germline V CDR1 and CDR2: SGHRS, YFSETQ. CDR3 length: 13 residues. J gave up 2 bases and V 2 bases, and 0 bases lay outside the gene matches. For the CDR3, the DNA is TGCGCCAGCAGCTTCGGGGGGCAAGAGACCCAGTACTTC. Translating gives CASSFGGQETQYF.

The chain is built from TRBV2 and TRBJ1-1; no firm D call. Trimming removed 3 bases from V and 1 base from J, with 12 bases in between. The length of the CDR3 is 15 residues. Germline V lookup: CDR1 SNHLY, CDR2 FYNNEI. The chain's CDR3 is CASSEYRAWNTEAFF. In DNA form, the CDR3 reads TGTGCCAGCAGTGAGTACCGGGCCTGGAACACTGAAGCTTTCTTT. The full variable domain, rest sourced from reference TRBV2 and TRBJ1-1, is EPEVTQTPSHQVTQMGQEVILRCVPISNHLYFYWYRQILGQKVEFLVSFYNNEISEKSEIFDDQFSVERPDGSNFTLKIRSTKLEDSAMYFCASSEYRAWNTEAFFGQGTRLTVV.

This chain links TRBV6-6 with TRBJ1-2; D ambiguous. CDR3 length: 15 amino acids. Between the trimmed V and J ends, which lost 4 bases and 4 bases, there was a span of 16 bases. Per germline, CDR1 MNHNY and CDR2 SVGAGI (reference sequence). CDR3 in DNA: TGTGCCAGCAGTTGGCGGACCTGGCGGAGCTATGGCTACACCTTC. Translation: CASSWRTWRSYGYTF.

The V call is TRBV7-2, the J call TRBJ1-5; no reliable D call. The CDR3 runs to 14 residues. The V gene's germline CDR1 is SGHTA and CDR2 FQGNSA. Between the trimmed V and J ends, which lost 1 base and 2 bases, there was a span of 6 bases. CDR3 DNA sequence: TGTGCCAGCAGCTTAGGACGGGGCAATCAGCCCCAGCATTTT. Amino acid sequence: CASSLGRGNQPQHF.